This TCR beta chain is from a study of blood T cell repertoires in COVID-19 (dated by TCRdb to about 2020). Regarding the study in general: Collaborator samples came from the United States, Italy and Spain and covered acute and convalescent phases of COVID-19. The samples were drawn from the first 160 participants of the ongoing ImmuneRACE study and from 950 to 1,500 subjects provided by 6 global collaborators. Where available, HLA class I and class II types were taken from metadata supplied by the sample provider and were not determined by assay-based typing. The repertoires were made available in a free public database intended to serve as a resource for research on the immune response to SARS-CoV-2. Subjects who had been exposed to COVID-19, were actively infected with it, or had recovered from it provided the deeply sampled blood TCRbeta repertoires that made up the dataset. The sample metadata nearly always contained a de-identified subject ID, COVID-19 status, age in years and sex. The prospective study material was composed of cDNA or gDNA derived from T cells, B-cell-depleted T cells, or PBMCs. General conclusions and limits of the study: The amount of clinical and demographic metadata varied by source and participant and was provided uncurated.

TCRbeta CDR3 regions were amplified from genomic DNA by means of the immunoSEQ Assay, a bias-controlled multiplex PCR. Per the source publication's procedure: The number of nucleated cells in each sample was estimated from the amplification of reference gene primers within the assay. To quantify the absolute abundance of each unique TCRbeta CDR3 rearrangement, sequence reads were collapsed and filtered. For each sample, productive Simpson clonality was calculated by taking the square root of Simpson's diversity index across productive rearrangements. TCRdb stores this immuneACCESS table with in-frame sequences only. Part of the clones is absent; in the studies checked, under half of the shortfall reflects unresolved V genes, and no reason is known for the rest. V and J calls and clone size come straight from that table; D and trimming were deduced from the DNA. In all, the sample holds about 37,000 clones, and 80% of those were seen once. Under 15% of the sample is held by the ten biggest clonotypes.

Each collaborating institution followed its own protocols to collect whole blood in K2EDTA tubes. For TCRbeta analysis, collaborators shipped samples in one of three forms: frozen whole blood, isolated PBMCs, or DNA extracted from either of those sample types. This clone has a single count. This receptor's antigen is unknown. Base qualities are not at hand, and no much larger clone is one base apart. The receptor's source is a woman aged 70-85 years with acute or convalescent COVID-19. The source material was peripheral blood.

CDR3 sequence: CASSLRDLKLFF. The sequence in DNA is TGTGCCAGCAGTCTCCGGGATCTAAAACTGTTTTTT. The chain uses TRBV7-9 and TRBJ1-4; too little of a D gene remains to name it. Trimming at the junction amounts to 6 bases on V and 10 bases on J, and the germline ends lie 12 bases apart. CDR1 and CDR2, looked up from the germline V gene (reference sequence), are SEHNR and FQNEAQ. The CDR3, from cysteine to phenylalanine, totals 12 residues. Only the CDR3 DNA stays, 36 bases, in frame from base 1.